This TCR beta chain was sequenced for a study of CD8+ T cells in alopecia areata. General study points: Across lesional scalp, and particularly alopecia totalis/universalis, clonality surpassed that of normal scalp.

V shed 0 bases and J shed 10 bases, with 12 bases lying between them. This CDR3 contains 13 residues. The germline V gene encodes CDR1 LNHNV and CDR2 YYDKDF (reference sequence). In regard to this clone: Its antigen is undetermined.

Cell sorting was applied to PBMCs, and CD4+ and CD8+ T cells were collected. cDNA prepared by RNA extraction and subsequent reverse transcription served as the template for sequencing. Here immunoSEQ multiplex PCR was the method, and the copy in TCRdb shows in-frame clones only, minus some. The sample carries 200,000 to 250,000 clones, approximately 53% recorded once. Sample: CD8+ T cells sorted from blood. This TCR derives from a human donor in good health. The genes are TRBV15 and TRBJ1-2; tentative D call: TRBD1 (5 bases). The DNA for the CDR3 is TGTGCCACCAGCAGAGATAGGGGATCGTACTACACCTTC. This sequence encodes CATSRDRGSYYTF.